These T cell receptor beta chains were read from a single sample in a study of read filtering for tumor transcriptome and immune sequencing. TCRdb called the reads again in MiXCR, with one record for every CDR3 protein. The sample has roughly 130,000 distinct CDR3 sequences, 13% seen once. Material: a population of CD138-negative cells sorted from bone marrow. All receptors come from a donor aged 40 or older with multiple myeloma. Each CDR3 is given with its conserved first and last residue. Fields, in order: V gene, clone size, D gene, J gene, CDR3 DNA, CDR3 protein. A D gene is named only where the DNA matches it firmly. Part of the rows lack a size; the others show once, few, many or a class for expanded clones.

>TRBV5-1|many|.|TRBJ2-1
TGCGCCAGCAGCTCAGCTGGGTCTGGCGAGCAGTTCTTC
CASSSAGSGEQFF
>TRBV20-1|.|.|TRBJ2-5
TGCAGTGCTGGACCGATGTACCAAGAGACCCAGTACTTC
CSAGPMYQETQYF
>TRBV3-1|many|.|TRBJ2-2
TGTGCCAGCAGCCAAGGTCCACAGAACACCGGGGAGCTGTTTTTT
CASSQGPQNTGELFF
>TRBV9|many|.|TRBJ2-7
TGTGCCAGCAGCGCCGGACTGGCGGACGAGCAGTACTTC
CASSAGLADEQYF
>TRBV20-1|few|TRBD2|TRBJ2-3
TGCAGTGCCATCAGCGGGAGGTCCTTAGATACGCAGTATTTT
CSAISGRSLDTQYF
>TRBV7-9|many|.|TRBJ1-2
TGTGCCAGCAGCCCCAGGGAAGGTCTCTATGGCTACACCTTC
CASSPREGLYGYTF
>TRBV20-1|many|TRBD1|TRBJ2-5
TGCAGTGCTTTTGACAGGGTAGAGACCCAGTACTTC
CSAFDRVETQYF
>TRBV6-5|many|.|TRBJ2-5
TGTGCCAGCAGTAGTGTTAGTCGATGGTACTTC
CASSSVSRWYF
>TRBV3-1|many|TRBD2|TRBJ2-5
TGTGCCAGCAGCCGACGGCCGGCTAGCGGGAGAGGGGAGACCCAGTACTTC
CASSRRPASGRGETQYF
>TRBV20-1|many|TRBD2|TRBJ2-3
TGCAGTGTTTATAGCGGGTCTGGGAAAGATACGCAGTATTTT
CSVYSGSGKDTQYF
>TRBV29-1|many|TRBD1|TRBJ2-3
TGCAGCGTGACCGGGACAGGGGAAGATACGCAGTATTTT
CSVTGTGEDTQYF
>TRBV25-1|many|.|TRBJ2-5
TGTGCCAGCCAAAACCCCTTCCAAGAGACCCAGTACTTC
CASQNPFQETQYF
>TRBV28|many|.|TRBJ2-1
TGTGCCAGCAGTTCTGGGGGCCTTTCAAAGAAAAATGAGCAGTTCTTC
CASSSGGLSKKNEQFF
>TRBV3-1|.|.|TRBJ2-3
TGTGCCAGCAGCCCCGCAGGGGAGAACCAGCCCCAGTATTTT
CASSPAGENQPQYF
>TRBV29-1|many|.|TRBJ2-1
TGCAGCGTTCAGGCGGACTCCTACAATGAGCAGTTCTTC
CSVQADSYNEQFF
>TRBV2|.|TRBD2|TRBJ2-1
TGTGCCAGCAGCCCTAGCGGGACATCCTACGATGAGCAGTTCTTC
CASSPSGTSYDEQFF
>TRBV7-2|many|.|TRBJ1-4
TGTGCCAGCAGCTCATATAGGGGGGAAAAACTGTTTTTT
CASSSYRGEKLFF
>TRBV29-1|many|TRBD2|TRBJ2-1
TGCAGCGTCCCCGGGACTAGCGGCAACTCCTACAATGAGCAGTTCTTC
CSVPGTSGNSYNEQFF
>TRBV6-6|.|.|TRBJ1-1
TGTGCCAGCAGTTACGGTCCGATGGGTCTTGCTGAAGCTTTCTTT
CASSYGPMGLAEAFF
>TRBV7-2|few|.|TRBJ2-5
TGTGCCAGCAGCTCCCCCTGGGAAGAGACCCGGTACTTC
CASSSPWEETRYF
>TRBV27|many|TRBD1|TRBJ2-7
TGTGCCAGCAGTAACAGGGGGCTCGTCTACGAGCAGTACTTC
CASSNRGLVYEQYF
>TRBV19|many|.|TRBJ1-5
TGTGCCAGTTCCAACGGAGTCCCAGGCCAGCCCCAGCATTTT
CASSNGVPGQPQHF
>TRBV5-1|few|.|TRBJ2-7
TGCGCCAGCAGCCCTGGAGTCCCGGGGGCCTACGAGCAGTACTTC
CASSPGVPGAYEQYF
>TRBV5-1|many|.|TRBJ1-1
TGCGCCAGCACCCCACGGATGACAGAGAACACTGAAGCTTTCTTT
CASTPRMTENTEAFF
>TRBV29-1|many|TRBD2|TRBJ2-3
TGCAGCGTTGTAGGGCGGGGGAACACAGATACGCAGTATTTT
CSVVGRGNTDTQYF
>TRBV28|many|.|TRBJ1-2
TGTGCCAGCAGTTCCGGCCTAGCTAACTATGGCTACACCTTC
CASSSGLANYGYTF
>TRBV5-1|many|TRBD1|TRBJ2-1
TGCGCCAGCAGCTTGGTGGACAGGGTGGAAGGGGGCTCCTACAATGAGCAGTTCTTC
CASSLVDRVEGGSYNEQFF
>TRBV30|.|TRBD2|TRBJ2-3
TGTGCCTGGAGTTTAGCGGGGAGCGATACGCAGTATTTT
CAWSLAGSDTQYF
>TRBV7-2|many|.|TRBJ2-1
TGTGCCAGCAGCTCCGGGACAGGGGTAGCGGGAGCGTACAATGAGCAGTTCTTC
CASSSGTGVAGAYNEQFF
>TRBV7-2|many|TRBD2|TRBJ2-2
TGTGCCAGCAGCCACCCGCGGGGGGCCGGGGAGCTGTTTTTT
CASSHPRGAGELFF
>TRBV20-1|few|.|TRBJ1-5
TGCAGTGCTAGAGATGGCGGGCAGGATGGCAATCAGCCCCAGCATTTT
CSARDGGQDGNQPQHF
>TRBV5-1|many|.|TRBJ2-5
TGCGCCAGCAGCCGGGAGCCCAGAGAGACCCAGTACTTC
CASSREPRETQYF
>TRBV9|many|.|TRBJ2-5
TGTGCCAGCAGTCCCCGGGACAACACTCAAGAGACCCAGTACTTC
CASSPRDNTQETQYF
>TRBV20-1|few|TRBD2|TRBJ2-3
TGCAGTGCCGGGGGAGCGGGAGGGCGAACAGATACGCAGTATTTT
CSAGGAGGRTDTQYF
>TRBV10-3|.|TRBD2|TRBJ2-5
TGTGCCACCAGCCTAGCGGGGAATCAAGAGACCCAGTACTTC
CATSLAGNQETQYF
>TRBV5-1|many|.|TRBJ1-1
TGCGCCAGCAGCTTCGAGGGTTTGAACACTGAAGCTTTCTTT
CASSFEGLNTEAFF
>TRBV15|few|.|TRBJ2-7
TGTGCCACCAGCAGACTGCAGAATTACGAGCAGTACTTC
CATSRLQNYEQYF
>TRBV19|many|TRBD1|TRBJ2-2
TGTGCCAGTAGTCCTCGGACAGGGAACACCGGGGAGCTGTTTTTT
CASSPRTGNTGELFF
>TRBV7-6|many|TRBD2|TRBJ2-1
TGTGCCAGCAGCTTAGGGTCAGCGGGGAATTACAATGAGCAGTTCTTC
CASSLGSAGNYNEQFF
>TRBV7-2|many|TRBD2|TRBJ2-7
TGTGCCAGCAAGATTTTAGGCGGGAGTCGGTCCTACGAGCAGTACTTC
CASKILGGSRSYEQYF
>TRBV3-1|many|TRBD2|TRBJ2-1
TGTGCCAGCAGCCAAGGGGAATTAGCGGGAGTCTACAATGAGCAGTTCTTC
CASSQGELAGVYNEQFF
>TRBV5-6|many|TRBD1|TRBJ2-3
TGTGCCAGCAGCGTCAACAGGGGGCACGCGACAGATACGCAGTATTTT
CASSVNRGHATDTQYF
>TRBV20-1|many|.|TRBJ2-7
TGCAGTGCTAGAGATATGACGAGCGGAACTATCTCCTACGAGCAGTACTTC
CSARDMTSGTISYEQYF
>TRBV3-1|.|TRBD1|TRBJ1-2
TGTGCCAGCAGCCAGGGACAGGGACTCTTGGGCTACACCTTC
CASSQGQGLLGYTF
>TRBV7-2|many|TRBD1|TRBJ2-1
TGTGCCAGCAGCCCGAGCGGGACAGGGTTTCATGAGCAGTTCTTC
CASSPSGTGFHEQFF
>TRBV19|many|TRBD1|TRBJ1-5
TGTGCCAGTACCTCGACAGGGGGTGGTCAGCCCCAGCATTTT
CASTSTGGGQPQHF
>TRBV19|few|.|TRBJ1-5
TGTGCCAGTATCCTGAGGGGGGCGAGCAATCAGCCCCAGCATTTT
CASILRGASNQPQHF
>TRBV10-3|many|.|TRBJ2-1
TGTGCCATCAGTGAGTGGAATCAGAACAGGGTTCTAGGCAATGAGCAGTTCTTC
CAISEWNQNRVLGNEQFF
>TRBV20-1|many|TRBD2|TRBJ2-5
TGCAGTGCTGGAAAAGGACTAGCGGGAGGGATAATCCAAGAGACCCAGTACTTC
CSAGKGLAGGIIQETQYF
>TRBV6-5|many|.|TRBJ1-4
TGTGCCAGCAGTTACTCTCCCTCGGGGGGTAATGAAAAACTGTTTTTT
CASSYSPSGGNEKLFF
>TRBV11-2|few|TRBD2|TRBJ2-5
TGTGCCAGCAGCTTAGGTTCGCGGGGGAAGCAAGTGACCCAGTACTTC
CASSLGSRGKQVTQYF
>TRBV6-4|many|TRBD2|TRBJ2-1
TGTGCCAGCAGTGTGGAAGCGGGAGAAGATGAGCAGTTCTTC
CASSVEAGEDEQFF
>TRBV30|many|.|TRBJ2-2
TGCGCCGGACACAAGGATGGGGGGATCGGGGAGCTGTTTTTT
CAGHKDGGIGELFF
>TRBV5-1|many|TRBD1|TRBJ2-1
TGCGCCAGCAGCTTGGCGCTGCACAGGGGAAACTCCTACAATGAGCAGTTCTTC
CASSLALHRGNSYNEQFF
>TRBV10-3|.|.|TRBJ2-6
TGTGCCATAACGAACGCCCACTCTGGGGCCAACGTCCTGACTTTC
CAITNAHSGANVLTF
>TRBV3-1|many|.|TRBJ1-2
TGTGCCAGCAGCCAATTAAACAACTATGGCTACACCTTC
CASSQLNNYGYTF
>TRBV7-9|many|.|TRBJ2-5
TGTGCCAGCAGCTTCAGCGAATTGCAAGAGACCCAGTACTTC
CASSFSELQETQYF
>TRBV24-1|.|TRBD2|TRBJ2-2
TGTGCCACCAGTGATTTGAAGCGGGATGGAGGCACCGGGGAGCTGTTTTTT
CATSDLKRDGGTGELFF
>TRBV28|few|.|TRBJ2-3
TGTGCCGGCCTCAACGGGCCCAACACAGATACGCAGTATTTT
CAGLNGPNTDTQYF
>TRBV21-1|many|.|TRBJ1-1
TGTGCCAGCAGCTCCTACACGGGGGCCGGGAACACTGAAGCTTTCTTT
CASSSYTGAGNTEAFF